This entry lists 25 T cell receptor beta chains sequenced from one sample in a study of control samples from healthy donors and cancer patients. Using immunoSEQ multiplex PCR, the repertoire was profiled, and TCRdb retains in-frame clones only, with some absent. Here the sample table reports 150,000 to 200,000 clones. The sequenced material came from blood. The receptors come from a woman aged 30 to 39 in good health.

CDR3 amino acids: CASSPPKTSGGAYEQYF. CDR3 DNA: TGTGCCAGCTCACCACCGAAGACTAGCGGGGGAGCCTACGAGCAGTACTTC. J is TRBJ2-7 and V is TRBV18; TRBD2 matches 12 bases. The CDR3 contains 17 residues. Germline values: CDR1 KGHSH, CDR2 LQKENI. Unmatched junction bases numbered 5, after V lost 0 bases and J lost 2 bases.

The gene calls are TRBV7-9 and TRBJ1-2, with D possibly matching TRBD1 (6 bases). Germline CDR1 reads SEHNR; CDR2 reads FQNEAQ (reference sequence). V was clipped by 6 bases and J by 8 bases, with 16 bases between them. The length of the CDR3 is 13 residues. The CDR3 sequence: CASSFGQLRGYTF. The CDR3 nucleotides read TGTGCCAGCAGTTTTGGACAGTTGCGCGGCTACACCTTC.

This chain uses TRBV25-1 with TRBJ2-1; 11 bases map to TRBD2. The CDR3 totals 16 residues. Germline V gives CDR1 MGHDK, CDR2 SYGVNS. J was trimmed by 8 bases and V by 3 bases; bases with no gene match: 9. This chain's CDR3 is CASSEASGGTMDEQFF. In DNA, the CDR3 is TGTGCCAGCAGTGAGGCTAGCGGGGGGACTATGGATGAGCAGTTCTTC.

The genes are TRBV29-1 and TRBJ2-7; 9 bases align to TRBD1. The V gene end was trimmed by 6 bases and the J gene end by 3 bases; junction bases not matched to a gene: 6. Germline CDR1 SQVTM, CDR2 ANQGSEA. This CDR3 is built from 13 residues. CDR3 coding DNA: TGCAGCGTCACCGGGACAGGGCGCTACGAGCAGTACTTC. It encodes CSVTGTGRYEQYF.

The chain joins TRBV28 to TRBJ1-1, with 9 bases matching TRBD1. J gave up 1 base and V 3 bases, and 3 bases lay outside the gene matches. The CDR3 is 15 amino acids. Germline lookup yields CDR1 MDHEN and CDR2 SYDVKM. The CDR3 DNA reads TGTGCCAGCAGTTTGGGGGACAGGGCGAACACTGAAGCTTTCTTT. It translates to CASSLGDRANTEAFF.

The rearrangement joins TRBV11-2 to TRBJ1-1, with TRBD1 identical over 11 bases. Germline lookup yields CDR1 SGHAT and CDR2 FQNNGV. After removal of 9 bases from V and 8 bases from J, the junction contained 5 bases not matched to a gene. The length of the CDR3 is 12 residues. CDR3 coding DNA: TGTGCCAGTAACCGGGACAGGGGGGAAGCTTTCTTT. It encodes CASNRDRGEAFF.

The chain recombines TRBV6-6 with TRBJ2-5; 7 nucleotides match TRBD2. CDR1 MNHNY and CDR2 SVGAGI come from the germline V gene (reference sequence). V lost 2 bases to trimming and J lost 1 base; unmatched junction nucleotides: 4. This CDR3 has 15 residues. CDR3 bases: TGTGCCAGCAGTTACACCCTAGCGGCCCAAGAGACCCAGTACTTC. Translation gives CASSYTLAAQETQYF.

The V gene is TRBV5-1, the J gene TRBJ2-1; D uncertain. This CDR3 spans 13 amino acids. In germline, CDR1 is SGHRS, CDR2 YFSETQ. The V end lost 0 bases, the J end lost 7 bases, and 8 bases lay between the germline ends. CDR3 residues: CASSLVYANEQFF. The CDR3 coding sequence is TGCGCCAGCAGCTTGGTATACGCAAATGAGCAGTTCTTC.

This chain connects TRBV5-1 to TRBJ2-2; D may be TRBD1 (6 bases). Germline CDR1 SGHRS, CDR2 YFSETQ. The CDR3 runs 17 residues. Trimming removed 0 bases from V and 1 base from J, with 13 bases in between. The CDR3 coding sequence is TGCGCCAGCAGCTTGGTGCGAGTACAGGGGAACACCGGGGAGCTGTTTTTT. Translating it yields CASSLVRVQGNTGELFF.

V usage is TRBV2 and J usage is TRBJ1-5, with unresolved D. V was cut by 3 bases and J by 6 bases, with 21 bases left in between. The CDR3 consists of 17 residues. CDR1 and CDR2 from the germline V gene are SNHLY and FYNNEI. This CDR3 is CASSDTRHPQEGQPQHF. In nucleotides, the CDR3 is TGTGCCAGCAGTGACACAAGACATCCACAAGAGGGTCAGCCCCAGCATTTT. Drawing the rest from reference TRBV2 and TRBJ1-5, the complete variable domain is EPEVTQTPSHQVTQMGQEVILRCVPISNHLYFYWYRQILGQKVEFLVSFYNNEISEKSEIFDDQFSVERPDGSNFTLKIRSTKLEDSAMYFCASSDTRHPQEGQPQHFGDGTRLSIL.

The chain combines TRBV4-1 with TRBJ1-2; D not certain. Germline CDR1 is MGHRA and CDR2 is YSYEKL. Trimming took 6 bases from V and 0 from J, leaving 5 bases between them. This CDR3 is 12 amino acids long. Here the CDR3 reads CASSPPNYGYTF. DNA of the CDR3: TGCGCCAGCAGTCCGCCTAACTATGGCTACACCTTC.

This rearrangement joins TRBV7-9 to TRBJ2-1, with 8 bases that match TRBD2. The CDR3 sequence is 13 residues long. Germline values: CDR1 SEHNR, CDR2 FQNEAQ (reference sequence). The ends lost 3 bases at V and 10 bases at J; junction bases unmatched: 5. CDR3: CASSLGLVREQFF. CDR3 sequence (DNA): TGTGCCAGCAGCTTGGGACTAGTCCGCGAGCAGTTCTTC.

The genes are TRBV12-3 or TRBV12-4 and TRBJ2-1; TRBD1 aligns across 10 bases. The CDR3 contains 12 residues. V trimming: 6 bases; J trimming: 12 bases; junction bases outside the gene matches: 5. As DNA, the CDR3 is TGTGCCAGCAGCCTAGGGGACAGGGGGCAGTTCTTC. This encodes CASSLGDRGQFF.

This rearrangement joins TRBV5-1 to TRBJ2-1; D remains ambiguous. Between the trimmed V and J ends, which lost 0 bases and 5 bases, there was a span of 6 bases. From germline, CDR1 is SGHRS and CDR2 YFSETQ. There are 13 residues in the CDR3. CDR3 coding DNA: TGCGCCAGCAGCTTGGTGAGCCACAATGAGCAGTTCTTC. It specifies CASSLVSHNEQFF. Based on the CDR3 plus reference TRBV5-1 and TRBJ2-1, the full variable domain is KAGVTQTPRYLIKTRGQQVTLSCSPISGHRSVSWYQQTPGQGLQFLFEYFSETQRNKGNFPGRFSGRQFSNSRSEMNVSTLELGDSALYLCASSLVSHNEQFFGPGTRLTVL.

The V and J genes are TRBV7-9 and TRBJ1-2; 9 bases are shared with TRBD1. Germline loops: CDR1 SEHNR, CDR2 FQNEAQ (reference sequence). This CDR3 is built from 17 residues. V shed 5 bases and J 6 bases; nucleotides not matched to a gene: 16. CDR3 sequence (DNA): TGTGCCAGCAGCGAGTGGACAGGGGATATCGCGAGAAATGGCTACACCTTC. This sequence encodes CASSEWTGDIARNGYTF.

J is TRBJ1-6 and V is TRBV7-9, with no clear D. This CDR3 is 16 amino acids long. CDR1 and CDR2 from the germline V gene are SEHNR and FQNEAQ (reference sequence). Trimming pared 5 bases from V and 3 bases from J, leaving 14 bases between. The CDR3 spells CASSAQAAGYNSPLHF. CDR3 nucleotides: TGTGCCAGCAGCGCCCAGGCGGCAGGCTATAATTCACCCCTCCACTTT.

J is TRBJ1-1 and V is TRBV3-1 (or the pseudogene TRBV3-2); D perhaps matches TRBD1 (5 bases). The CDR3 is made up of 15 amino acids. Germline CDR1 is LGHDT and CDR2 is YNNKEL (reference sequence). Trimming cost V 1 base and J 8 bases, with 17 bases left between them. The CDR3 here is CASSQVEGPRDEAFF. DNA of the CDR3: TGTGCCAGCAGCCAAGTGGAGGGGCCGCGTGACGAAGCTTTCTTT.

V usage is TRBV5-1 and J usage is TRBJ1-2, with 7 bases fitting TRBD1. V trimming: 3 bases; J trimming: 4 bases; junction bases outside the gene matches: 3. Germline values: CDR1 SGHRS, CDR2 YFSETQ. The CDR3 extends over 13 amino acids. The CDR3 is CASSWGQLYGYTF. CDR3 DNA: TGCGCCAGCAGCTGGGGACAGCTCTATGGCTACACCTTC. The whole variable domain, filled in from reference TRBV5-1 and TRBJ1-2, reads KAGVTQTPRYLIKTRGQQVTLSCSPISGHRSVSWYQQTPGQGLQFLFEYFSETQRNKGNFPGRFSGRQFSNSRSEMNVSTLELGDSALYLCASSWGQLYGYTFGSGTRLTVV.

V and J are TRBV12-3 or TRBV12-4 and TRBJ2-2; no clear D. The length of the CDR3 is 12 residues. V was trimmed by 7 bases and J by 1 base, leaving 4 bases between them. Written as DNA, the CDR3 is TGTGCCAGCACTCAGAACACCGGGGAGCTGTTTTTT. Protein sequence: CASTQNTGELFF.

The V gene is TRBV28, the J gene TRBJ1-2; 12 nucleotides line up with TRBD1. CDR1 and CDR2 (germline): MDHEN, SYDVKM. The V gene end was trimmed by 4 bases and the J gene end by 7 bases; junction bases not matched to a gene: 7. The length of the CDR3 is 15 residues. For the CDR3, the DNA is TGTGCCAGCAGTTCCCATGGGACAGGGGGCGGTGGCTACACCTTC. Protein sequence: CASSSHGTGGGGYTF.

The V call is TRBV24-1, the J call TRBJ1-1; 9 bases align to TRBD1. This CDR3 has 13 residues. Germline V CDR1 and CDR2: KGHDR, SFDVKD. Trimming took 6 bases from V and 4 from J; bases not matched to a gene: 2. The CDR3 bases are TGTGCCACCAGTCCGGACAGGGGCACTGAAGCTTTCTTT. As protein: CATSPDRGTEAFF.

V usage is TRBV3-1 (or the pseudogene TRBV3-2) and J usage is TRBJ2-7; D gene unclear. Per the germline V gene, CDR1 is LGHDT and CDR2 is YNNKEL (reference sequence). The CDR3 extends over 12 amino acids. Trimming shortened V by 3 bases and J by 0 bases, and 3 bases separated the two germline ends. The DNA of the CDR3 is TGTGCCAGCAGCCAGTACTCCTACGAGCAGTACTTC. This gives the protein CASSQYSYEQYF.

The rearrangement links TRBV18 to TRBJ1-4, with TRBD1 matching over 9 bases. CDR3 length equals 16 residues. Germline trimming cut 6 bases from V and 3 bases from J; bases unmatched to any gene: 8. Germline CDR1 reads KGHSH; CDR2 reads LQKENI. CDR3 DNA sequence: TGTGCCAGCTCGCTCCAAAACAGGGGGCCTAATGAAAAACTGTTTTTT. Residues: CASSLQNRGPNEKLFF. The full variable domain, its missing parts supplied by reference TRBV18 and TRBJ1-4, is NAGVMQNPRHLVRRRGQEARLRCSPMKGHSHVYWYRQLPEEGLKFMVYLQKENIIDESGMPKERFSAEFPKEGPSILRIQQVVRGDSAAYFCASSLQNRGPNEKLFFGSGTQLSVL.

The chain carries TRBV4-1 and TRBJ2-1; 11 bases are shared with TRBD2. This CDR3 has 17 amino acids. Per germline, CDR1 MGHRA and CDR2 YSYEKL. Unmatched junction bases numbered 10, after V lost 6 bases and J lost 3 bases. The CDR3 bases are TGCGCCAGCAGATCAGGGGCTAGCGGGGGGAACTACAATGAGCAGTTCTTC. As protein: CASRSGASGGNYNEQFF.

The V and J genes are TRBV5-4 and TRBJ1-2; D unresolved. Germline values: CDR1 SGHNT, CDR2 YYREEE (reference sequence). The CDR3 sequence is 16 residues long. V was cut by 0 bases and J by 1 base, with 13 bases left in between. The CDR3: CASSLGWTRNNYGYTF. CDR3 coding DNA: TGTGCCAGCAGCTTGGGGTGGACTCGGAATAACTATGGCTACACCTTC.